This is a list of T cell receptor beta chains from one sample in a study of blood T cell repertoires in COVID-19. This table comes from immunoSEQ multiplex PCR, and its TCRdb copy is limited to in-frame clones, with some not included. There are a few hundred thousand clones in the sample; approximately 90% occur only once, and approximately 1% lies in the top ten. Sequenced input: PBMCs or T cells enriched from blood (not recorded which). The receptor source for this set is a man younger than 35 who had recovered from COVID-19. Each CDR3 is given with its conserved first and last residue. D genes are given only for firm matches. Expanded clones are given a class, and other clones once, few, many or no size at all.

abundance	d_gene	v_gene	j_gene	CDR3nt	CDR3aa
-	TRBD1	TRBV7-2	TRBJ1-2	TGTGCCAGCAGCTTGGGAGGGACAGGGAGTTGGAGAGGCTACACCTTC	CASSLGGTGSWRGYTF
-	TRBD2	TRBV12-5	TRBJ2-5	TGTGCTAGGTACACGGGGGGACTTCAAGAGACCCAGTACTTC	CARYTGGLQETQYF
few	TRBD1	TRBV6-2/TRBV6-3	TRBJ1-2	TGTGCCAGCAGTTACGGACAGGGAGGCGACTATGGCTACACCTTC	CASSYGQGGDYGYTF
-	-	TRBV12-2	TRBJ1-1	TGTGCAAGTCGCCTTCGGGACAGGGTAAAAATTGGGTGGAACACTGAAGCTTTCTTT	CASRLRDRVKIGWNTEAFF
-	-	TRBV10-1	TRBJ2-7	TGCGCCAGCAGCCAGGTGGGTCCACATTTATGCCTAACCTACGAGCAGTACTTC	CASSQVGPHLCLTYEQYF
-	-	TRBV5-1	TRBJ1-5	TGCGCCAGCAGCATGGGACATAGCAATCAGCCCCAGCATTTT	CASSMGHSNQPQHF
once	TRBD2	TRBV5-1	TRBJ2-5	TGCGCCAGCAGACTAGCGGGGGGCCGGGAGACCCAGTACTTC	CASRLAGGRETQYF
-	TRBD1	TRBV11-2	TRBJ2-1	TGTGCCAGCAGCTTAGATTTATCCGGGACAGGATACAATGAGCAGTTCTTC	CASSLDLSGTGYNEQFF
-	-	TRBV7-8	TRBJ2-7	TGTGCCAGCAGCTTAAACCAGAGGGCACTCTACGAGCAGTACTTC	CASSLNQRALYEQYF
-	TRBD1	TRBV27	TRBJ2-3	TGTGCCAGCAGTCGACAGGGCATGGGCACAGATACGCAGTATTTT	CASSRQGMGTDTQYF
-	-	TRBV9	TRBJ2-7	TGTGCCAGCAGCCCCAGACAGGACGAGCAGTACTTC	CASSPRQDEQYF
-	-	TRBV12-3/TRBV12-4	TRBJ2-7	TGTGCCAGCAGTTTCGCAGGGGACGAGCAGTACTTC	CASSFAGDEQYF
-	TRBD2	TRBV5-1	TRBJ2-2	TGCGCCAGCAGCCGGGACTACCTCACCGGGGAGCTGTTTTTT	CASSRDYLTGELFF
-	-	TRBV13	TRBJ1-1	TGTGCCAGCAGCCTCGGGGACACTGAAGCTTTCTTT	CASSLGDTEAFF
-	TRBD1	TRBV5-1	TRBJ2-2	TGCGCCAGCAGGAGGACAGGACGTCCAGGGGAGCTGTTTTTT	CASRRTGRPGELFF
once	-	TRBV9	TRBJ1-1	TGTGCCAGCGGCCGGACAGCCTCGAGTACTGAAGCTTTCTTT	CASGRTASSTEAFF
-	TRBD1	TRBV18	TRBJ2-2	TGTGCCAGCTCACCCCCAGGAGTAGGGGGCAACACCGGGGAGCTGTTTTTT	CASSPPGVGGNTGELFF
-	TRBD1	TRBV7-9	TRBJ1-5	TGTGCCAGCAGCGTCGACAGGGAAGGTCAGCCCCAGCATTTT	CASSVDREGQPQHF
-	-	TRBV6-5	TRBJ1-6	TGTGCCAGCAGTTACTCGAGACGGGTCGAGTCACCCCTCCACTTT	CASSYSRRVESPLHF
once	TRBD2	TRBV28	TRBJ2-3	TGTGCCAGCAGTCGACTAGCGGGAGGTACAGATACGCAGTATTTT	CASSRLAGGTDTQYF
-	TRBD2	TRBV5-4	TRBJ2-3	TGTGCCAGCAGCCCGGATCAGCGGGAGTTTACAGATACGCAGTATTTT	CASSPDQREFTDTQYF
-	TRBD2	TRBV4-2	TRBJ2-7	TGTGCCAGCAGCCAAGAAAGAAGCGGGGGGATGTACGAGCAGTACTTC	CASSQERSGGMYEQYF
-	TRBD2	TRBV24-1	TRBJ2-7	TGTGCCACCAGTGATTCGAGAACACTAGCGGGAGTAGCCGAGCAGTACTTC	CATSDSRTLAGVAEQYF